These 5 T cell receptor beta chains share one sample of origin, sequenced in a study of CD8 T cells in ankylosing spondylitis. TCRdb ran MiXCR on the 5' RACE reads and lists one entry per CDR3 protein. The sample comprises approximately 200,000 distinct CDR3 sequences, around 13% of which are singletons, and more than 15% rests with the top ten. What was sequenced was blood, either unsorted or a sorted T cell fraction (not recorded which). These receptors were obtained from a male donor with ankylosing spondylitis or in good health (not recorded which).

The rearrangement uses TRBV2 and TRBJ2-1; D remains ambiguous. V was clipped by 7 bases and J by 0 bases, with 10 bases between them. This CDR3 is 14 amino acids long. In germline, CDR1 is SNHLY, CDR2 FYNNEI. The CDR3 is CASKPSNSYNEQFF. In DNA form, the CDR3 reads TGTGCCAGCAAACCGAGTAACTCCTACAATGAGCAGTTCTTC.

This clonotype was counted only a few times. The chain links TRBV20-1 to TRBJ2-1; a weak D match, TRBD1 (6 bases). CDR1 is DFQATT and CDR2 is SNEGSKA in the germline V gene (reference sequence). V lost 2 bases, J lost 5 bases, and 22 bases lay in between. The CDR3 contains 17 residues. The CDR3 nucleotides are TGCAGTGCTAGAAAAGCGAACCGGGACACGGGCCACAATGAGCAGTTCTTC. Amino acids: CSARKANRDTGHNEQFF.

This clonotype was counted only a few times. The chain employs TRBV20-1 and TRBJ2-7, with D perhaps being TRBD1 or TRBD2 (5 bases each). The CDR3 is 11 amino acids. Trimming stripped 6 bases from V and 4 bases from J, with 10 bases between. CDR1 DFQATT and CDR2 SNEGSKA come from the germline V gene (reference sequence). The CDR3: CSAIEGYEQYF. The DNA for the CDR3 is TGCAGTGCCATAGAGGGGTACGAGCAGTACTTC.

This chain uses TRBV5-6 with TRBJ2-1; 7 positions match TRBD2. The germline V gene encodes CDR1 SGHDT and CDR2 YYEEEE. V gave up 0 bases and J gave up 2 bases; unmatched junction bases: 8. The CDR3 consists of 17 residues. CDR3 coding DNA: TGTGCCAGCAGCTTGGGGGAAGAGACTAGCACCTACAATGAGCAGTTCTTC. It yields the protein CASSLGEETSTYNEQFF.

This clonotype was found once. This chain uses TRBV7-9 with TRBJ2-5, with 7 bases lining up with TRBD2. Germline CDR1 and CDR2: SEHNR and FQNEAQ (reference sequence). CDR3 length equals 15 residues. With 1 base clipped from V and 5 bases from J, the junction kept 7 bases outside the gene matches. CDR3 amino acids: CASSLGNRGSETQYF. The CDR3 DNA is TGTGCCAGCAGCTTAGGTAATCGCGGGAGTGAGACCCAGTACTTC.